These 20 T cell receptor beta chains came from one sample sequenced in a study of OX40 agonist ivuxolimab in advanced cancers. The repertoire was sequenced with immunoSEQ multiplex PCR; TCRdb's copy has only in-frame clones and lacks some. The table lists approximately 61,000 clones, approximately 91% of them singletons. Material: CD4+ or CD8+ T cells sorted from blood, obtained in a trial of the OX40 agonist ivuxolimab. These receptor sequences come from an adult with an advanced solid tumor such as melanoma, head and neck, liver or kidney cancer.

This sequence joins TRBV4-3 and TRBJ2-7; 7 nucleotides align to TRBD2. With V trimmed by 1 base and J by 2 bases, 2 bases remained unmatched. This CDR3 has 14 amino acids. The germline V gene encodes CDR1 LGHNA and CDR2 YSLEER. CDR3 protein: CASSQAAGAYEQYF. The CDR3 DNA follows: TGCGCCAGCAGCCAAGCCGCGGGAGCCTACGAGCAGTACTTC.

The CDR3 nucleotides read TGTGCCACCAGCCCAAGGGAGGGGCCATGGGAGAAGTACTTC. Residues: CATSPREGPWEKYF. V gene TRBV15 combines with J gene TRBJ2-7, with 7 bases lining up with TRBD2. CDR1 is LNHNV and CDR2 is YYDKDF in the germline V gene (reference sequence). This CDR3 is built from 14 residues. V trimming: 5 bases; J trimming: 11 bases; junction bases outside the gene matches: 15.

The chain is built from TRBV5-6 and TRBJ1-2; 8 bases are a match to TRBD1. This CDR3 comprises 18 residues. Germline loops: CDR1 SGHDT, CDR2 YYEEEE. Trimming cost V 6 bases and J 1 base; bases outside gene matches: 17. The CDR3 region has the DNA TGTGCCAGCAACACAGAGCAGGACAGGGCCTTTTTTAACTATGGCTACACCTTC. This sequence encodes CASNTEQDRAFFNYGYTF.

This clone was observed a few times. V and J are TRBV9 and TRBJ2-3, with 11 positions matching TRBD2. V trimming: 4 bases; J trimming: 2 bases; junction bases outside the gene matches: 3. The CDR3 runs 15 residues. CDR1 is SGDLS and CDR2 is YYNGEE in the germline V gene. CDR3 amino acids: CASSQGLADTDTQYF. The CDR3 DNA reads TGTGCCAGCAGCCAGGGACTAGCGGACACAGATACGCAGTATTTT.

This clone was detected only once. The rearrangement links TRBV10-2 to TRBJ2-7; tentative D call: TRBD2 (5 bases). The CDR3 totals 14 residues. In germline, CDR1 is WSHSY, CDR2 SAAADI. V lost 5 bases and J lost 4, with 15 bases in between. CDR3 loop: CASSNSGSLYEQYF. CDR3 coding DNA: TGCGCCAGCAGTAACAGCGGAAGCTTGTACGAGCAGTACTTC.

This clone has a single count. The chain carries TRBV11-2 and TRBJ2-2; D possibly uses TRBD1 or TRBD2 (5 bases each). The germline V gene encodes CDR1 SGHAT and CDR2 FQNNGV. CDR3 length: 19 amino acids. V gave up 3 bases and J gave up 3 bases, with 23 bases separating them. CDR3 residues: CASSLLSRSLRGDTGELFF. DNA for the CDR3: TGTGCCAGCAGCTTGTTATCTAGGAGTCTCCGAGGGGACACCGGGGAGCTGTTTTTT.

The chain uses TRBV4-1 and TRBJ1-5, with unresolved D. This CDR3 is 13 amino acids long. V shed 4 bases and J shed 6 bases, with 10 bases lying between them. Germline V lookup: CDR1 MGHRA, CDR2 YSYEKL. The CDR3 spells CASSPYLTQPQHF. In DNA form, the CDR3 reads TGCGCCAGCAGCCCATATCTAACTCAGCCCCAGCATTTT.

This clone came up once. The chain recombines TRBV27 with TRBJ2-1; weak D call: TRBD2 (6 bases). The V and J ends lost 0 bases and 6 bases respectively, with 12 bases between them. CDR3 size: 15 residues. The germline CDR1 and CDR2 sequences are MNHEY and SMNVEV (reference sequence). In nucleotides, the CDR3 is TGTGCCAGCAGTTTATCTAGCGGCGCGAGCAATGAGCAGTTCTTC. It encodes CASSLSSGASNEQFF.

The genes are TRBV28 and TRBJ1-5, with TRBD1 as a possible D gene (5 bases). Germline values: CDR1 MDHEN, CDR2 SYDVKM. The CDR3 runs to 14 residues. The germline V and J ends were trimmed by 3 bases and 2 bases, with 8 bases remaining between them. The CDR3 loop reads CASSFLGGNQPQHF. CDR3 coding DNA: TGTGCCAGCAGTTTTCTGGGGGGCAATCAGCCCCAGCATTTT.

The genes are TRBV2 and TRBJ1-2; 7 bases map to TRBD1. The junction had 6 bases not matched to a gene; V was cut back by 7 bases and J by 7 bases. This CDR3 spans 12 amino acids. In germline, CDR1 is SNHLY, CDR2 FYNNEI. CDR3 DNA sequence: TGTGCCAGCATGACAGGGAATGCTGGCTACACCTTC. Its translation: CASMTGNAGYTF.

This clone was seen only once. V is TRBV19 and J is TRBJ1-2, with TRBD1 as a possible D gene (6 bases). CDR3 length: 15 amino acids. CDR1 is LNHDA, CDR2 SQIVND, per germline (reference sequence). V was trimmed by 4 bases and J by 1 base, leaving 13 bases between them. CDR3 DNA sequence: TGTGCCAGTAGTAAAGCCTCGGACAGTAACTATGGCTACACCTTC. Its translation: CASSKASDSNYGYTF.

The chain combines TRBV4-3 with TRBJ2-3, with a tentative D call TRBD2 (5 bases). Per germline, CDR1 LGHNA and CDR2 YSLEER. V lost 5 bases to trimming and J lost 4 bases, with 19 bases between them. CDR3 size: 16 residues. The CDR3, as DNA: TGCGCCAGCAGCTCAAAGCCGGGGTATATCGCAGATACGCAGTATTTT. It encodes CASSSKPGYIADTQYF.

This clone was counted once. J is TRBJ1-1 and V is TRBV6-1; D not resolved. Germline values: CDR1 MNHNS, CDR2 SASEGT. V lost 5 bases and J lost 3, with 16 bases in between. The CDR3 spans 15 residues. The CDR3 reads CASSPLREDDTEAFF. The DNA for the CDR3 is TGTGCCAGCAGTCCCCTTCGGGAGGATGACACTGAAGCTTTCTTT.

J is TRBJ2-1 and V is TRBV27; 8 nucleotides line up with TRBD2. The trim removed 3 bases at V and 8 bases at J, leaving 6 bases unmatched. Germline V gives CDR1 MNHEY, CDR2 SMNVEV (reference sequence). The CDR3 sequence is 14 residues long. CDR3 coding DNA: TGTGCCAGCAGTTTTTCGGGAGGGGGATATGAGCAGTTCTTC. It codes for CASSFSGGGYEQFF.

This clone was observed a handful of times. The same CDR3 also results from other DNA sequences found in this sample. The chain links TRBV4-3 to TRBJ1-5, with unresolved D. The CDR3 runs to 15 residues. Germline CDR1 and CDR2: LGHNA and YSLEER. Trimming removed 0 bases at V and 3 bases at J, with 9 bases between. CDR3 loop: CASSQDRLNNQPQHF. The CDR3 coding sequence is TGCGCCAGCAGCCAAGACAGGCTCAACAATCAGCCCCAGCATTTT.

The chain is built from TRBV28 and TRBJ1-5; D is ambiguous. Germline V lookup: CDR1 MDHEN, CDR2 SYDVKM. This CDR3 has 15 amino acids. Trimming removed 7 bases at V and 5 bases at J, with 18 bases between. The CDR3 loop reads CASTPALVGDQPQHF. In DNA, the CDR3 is TGTGCCAGCACGCCAGCGTTAGTTGGTGATCAGCCCCAGCATTTT. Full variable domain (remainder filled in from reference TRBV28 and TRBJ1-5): DVKVTQSSRYLVKRTGEKVFLECVQDMDHENMFWYRQDPGLGLRLIYFSYDVKMKEKGDIPEGYSVSREKKERFSLILESASTNQTSMYLCASTPALVGDQPQHFGDGTRLSIL.

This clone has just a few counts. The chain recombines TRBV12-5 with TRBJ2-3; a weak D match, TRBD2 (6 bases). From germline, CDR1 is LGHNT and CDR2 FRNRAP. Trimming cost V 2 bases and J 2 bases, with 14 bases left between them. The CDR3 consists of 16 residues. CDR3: CASGLKFAGFTDTQYF. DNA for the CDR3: TGTGCTAGTGGTTTGAAGTTCGCGGGATTCACAGATACGCAGTATTTT. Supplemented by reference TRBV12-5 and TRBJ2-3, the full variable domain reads DARVTQTPRHKVTEMGQEVTMRCQPILGHNTVFWYRQTMMQGLELLAYFRNRAPLDDSGMPKDRFSAEMPDATLATLKIQPSEPRDSAVYFCASGLKFAGFTDTQYFGPGTRLTVL.

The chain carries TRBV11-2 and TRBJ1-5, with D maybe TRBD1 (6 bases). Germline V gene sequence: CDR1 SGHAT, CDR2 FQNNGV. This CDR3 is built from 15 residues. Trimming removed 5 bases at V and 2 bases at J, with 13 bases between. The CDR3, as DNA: TGTGCCAGCAGCCCTCCGGGGGCCGGCAATCAGCCCCAGCATTTT. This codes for CASSPPGAGNQPQHF.

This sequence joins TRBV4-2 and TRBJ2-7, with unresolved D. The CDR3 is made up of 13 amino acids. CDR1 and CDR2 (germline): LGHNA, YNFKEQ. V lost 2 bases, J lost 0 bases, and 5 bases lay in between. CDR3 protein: CASSQQSSYEQYF. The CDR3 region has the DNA TGTGCCAGCAGCCAACAGTCCTCCTACGAGCAGTACTTC.

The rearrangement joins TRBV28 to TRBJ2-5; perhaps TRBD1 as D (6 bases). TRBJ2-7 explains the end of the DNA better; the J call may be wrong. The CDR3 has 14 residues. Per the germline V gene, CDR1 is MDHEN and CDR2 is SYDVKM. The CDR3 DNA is TGTGCCAGCAGTTTGTACAGGGAGATTTACGAGCAGTACTTC. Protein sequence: CASSLYREIYEQYF.